Shown below are 28 T cell receptor beta chains from a single sample sequenced in a study of T cell responses to AZD1222 COVID-19 vaccine. The data were produced by immunoSEQ multiplex PCR, yet TCRdb's version contains in-frame clones alone and is incomplete. The sample has 180,000 or so clones; about 91% are singletons. Sequences were derived from peripheral blood, sampled 28 days after the second AZD1222 dose. Receptors were obtained from an adult who received the AZD1222 COVID-19 vaccine.

The chain is built from TRBV27 and TRBJ1-1, with TRBD1 matching 7 bases. From germline, CDR1 is MNHEY and CDR2 SMNVEV (reference sequence). This CDR3 contains 13 residues. J was trimmed by 2 bases and V by 6 bases; bases with no gene match: 3. CDR3 sequence reads: CASRQGPNTEAFF. As DNA, the CDR3 is TGTGCCAGCAGACAGGGGCCTAACACTGAAGCTTTCTTT.

V usage is TRBV25-1 and J usage is TRBJ1-1, with 9 bases lining up with TRBD1. Germline trimming cut 7 bases from V and 4 bases from J; bases unmatched to any gene: 7. The germline V gene encodes CDR1 MGHDK and CDR2 SYGVNS. This CDR3 is 14 amino acids long. The CDR3 loop reads CASTPQGARTEAFF. CDR3 DNA: TGTGCCAGCACGCCACAGGGGGCGCGCACTGAAGCTTTCTTT.

The rearrangement links TRBV5-1 to TRBJ1-3; TRBD1 matches at 10 bases. Trimming removed 4 bases from V and 5 bases from J; junction bases left unmatched: 6. This CDR3 is 15 amino acids long. CDR1 and CDR2 (germline): SGHRS, YFSETQ. CDR3 protein: CASSPGDRGRNTIYF. The CDR3 DNA sequence: TGCGCCAGCAGCCCGGGGGACAGGGGCAGAAACACCATATATTTT.

The chain carries TRBV7-2 and TRBJ2-7, with 8 bases matching TRBD1. Looked up from germline, CDR1 is SGHTA and CDR2 is FQGNSA. This CDR3 has 14 amino acids. Trimming took 1 base from V and 4 from J; bases not matched to a gene: 3. CDR3 sequence (DNA): TGTGCCAGCAGCTTAGGACAGGGGTTGTACGAGCAGTACTTC. This sequence encodes CASSLGQGLYEQYF. Drawing the rest from reference TRBV7-2 and TRBJ2-7, the complete variable domain is GAGVSQSPSNKVTEKGKDVELRCDPISGHTALYWYRQSLGQGLEFLIYFQGNSAPDKSGLPSDRFSAERTGGSVSTLTIQRTQQEDSAVYLCASSLGQGLYEQYFGPGTRLTVT.

V usage is TRBV6-4 and J usage is TRBJ1-2; TRBD1 might be the D (6 bases). With 6 bases removed from V and 2 bases from J, the gap between germline ends came to 16 bases. Germline assignment: CDR1 MRHNA and CDR2 SNTAGT. The CDR3 is 15 amino acids. CDR3 nucleotide sequence: TGTGCCAGCAGCTCTGGGGGGGCAGGCAACTATGGCTACACCTTC. As protein: CASSSGGAGNYGYTF.

The genes are TRBV19 and TRBJ2-7; TRBD1 matches 10 bases. The trim removed 5 bases at V and 4 bases at J, leaving 8 bases unmatched. The CDR3 has 15 residues. Looked up from germline, CDR1 is LNHDA and CDR2 is SQIVND (reference sequence). The CDR3 sequence: CASSPRDRGTYEQYF. CDR3 in DNA: TGTGCCAGTAGTCCCCGGGACAGGGGAACATACGAGCAGTACTTC.

This clone was seen just once. The chain couples TRBV6-5 to TRBJ1-2; 8 bases are a match to TRBD1. With 2 bases clipped from V and 4 bases from J, the junction kept 9 bases outside the gene matches. The CDR3 loop spans 16 amino acids. From germline, CDR1 is MNHEY and CDR2 SVGAGI. In DNA form, the CDR3 reads TGTGCCAGCAGTTACGGCACAGGGGGAAAGGGCTATGGCTACACCTTC. Encoded protein: CASSYGTGGKGYGYTF.

The CDR3 region is CASRWGGKIYNEQFF. DNA for the CDR3: TGTGCCAGCAGGTGGGGTGGGAAGATCTACAATGAGCAGTTCTTC. The rearrangement links TRBV11-2 to TRBJ2-1; D is ambiguous. The V gene's germline CDR1 is SGHAT and CDR2 FQNNGV. The length of the CDR3 is 15 residues. V dropped 6 bases and J dropped 3 bases, with 15 bases sitting between them.

This clone was found once. The J gene is TRBJ1-3, the V gene TRBV7-6, with D possibly matching TRBD1 (6 bases). CDR1 and CDR2 (germline): SGHVS, FNYEAQ. Deletions cut 5 bases from V and 2 bases from J, with 16 bases between. There are 16 residues in the CDR3. CDR3: CASSPDGGLPGNTIYF. The CDR3 region has the DNA TGTGCCAGCAGCCCAGACGGGGGGCTACCTGGAAACACCATATATTTT.

V and J are TRBV5-1 and TRBJ1-2; 12 nucleotides align to TRBD1. With V trimmed by 4 bases and J by 8 bases, 15 bases remained unmatched. Germline assignment: CDR1 SGHRS and CDR2 YFSETQ. This CDR3 comprises 17 residues. CDR3 sequence: CASSASGTGGLRRGYTF. Here the CDR3 DNA reads TGCGCCAGCAGCGCATCCGGGACAGGGGGCCTTAGACGGGGCTACACCTTC.

This clone was seen once. J is TRBJ1-1 and V is TRBV28; TRBD1 matches at 8 bases. The germline gives CDR1 MDHEN, CDR2 SYDVKM. With V trimmed by 6 bases and J by 0 bases, 9 bases remained unmatched. This CDR3 spans 16 amino acids. CDR3 nucleotide sequence: TGTGCCAGCAGCCCCCGGACAGGGCCTATGAACACTGAAGCTTTCTTT. Protein: CASSPRTGPMNTEAFF.

The CDR3 bases are TGTGCCAGCAGCCTCCTCCCCTCGGATTGGCGGGAGAGGAACAATGAGCAGTTCTTC. Encoded protein: CASSLLPSDWRERNNEQFF. The chain carries TRBV7-3 and TRBJ2-1; 7 bases fit TRBD2. The CDR3 has 19 residues. Per germline, CDR1 SGHTA and CDR2 FQGTGA. The V and J ends lost 5 bases and 5 bases, in that order; junction bases with no gene match: 21. Together with reference TRBV7-3 and TRBJ2-1, the CDR3 gives the full variable domain: GAGVSQTPSNKVTEKGKYVELRCDPISGHTALYWYRQSLGQGPEFLIYFQGTGAADDSGLPNDRFFAVRPEGSVSTLKIQRTERGDSAVYLCASSLLPSDWRERNNEQFFGPGTRLTVL.

This chain uses TRBV2 with TRBJ1-2; 7 positions match TRBD1. Germline trimming cut 6 bases from V and 0 bases from J; bases unmatched to any gene: 4. Germline CDR1 reads SNHLY; CDR2 reads FYNNEI. The length of the CDR3 is 14 residues. The CDR3 is CASRPGQTNYGYTF. Written as DNA, the CDR3 is TGTGCCAGCAGACCGGGACAGACTAACTATGGCTACACCTTC.

V is TRBV7-3 and J is TRBJ1-1, with D tentatively TRBD1 (5 bases). Germline V lookup: CDR1 SGHTA, CDR2 FQGTGA. The CDR3 loop spans 16 amino acids. Trimming left V 2 bases short and J 0 bases short, with 13 bases between. The CDR3 loop is CASSLYGGGMNTEAFF. For the CDR3, the DNA is TGTGCCAGCAGCTTATATGGGGGAGGGATGAACACTGAAGCTTTCTTT.

This clone is a singleton in its sample. The chain employs TRBV7-2 and TRBJ1-1, with 10 bases that match TRBD1. The V and J ends lost 3 bases and 1 base, in that order; junction bases with no gene match: 14. CDR1 and CDR2 from the germline V gene are SGHTA and FQGNSA. The CDR3 loop spans 19 amino acids. The CDR3 coding sequence is TGTGCCAGCAGCTTCGACCCACTGGACAGGGGGGTAAAGAACACTGAAGCTTTCTTT. It is translated as CASSFDPLDRGVKNTEAFF.

CDR3 protein: CASSQDSRLAGSTDTQYF. For the CDR3, the DNA is TGTGCCAGCAGCCAAGATTCCCGACTAGCGGGAAGCACAGATACGCAGTATTTT. The rearrangement uses TRBV3-1 (or the pseudogene TRBV3-2) and TRBJ2-3; 11 bases line up with TRBD2. CDR3 length: 18 amino acids. Germline V gene data show CDR1 as LGHDT and CDR2 as YNNKEL (reference sequence). The trim removed 0 bases at V and 0 bases at J, leaving 5 bases unmatched.

This chain joins TRBV6-5 and TRBJ1-2, with a tentative D call TRBD1 (6 bases). Trimming pared 6 bases from V and 8 bases from J, leaving 22 bases between. The CDR3 loop spans 15 amino acids. In germline, CDR1 is MNHEY, CDR2 SVGAGI. CDR3 sequence: CASSSRDIIFLGYTF. CDR3 bases: TGTGCCAGCAGCTCACGGGACATCATTTTCCTAGGCTACACCTTC.

The chain's CDR3 is CASSLTDTGELFF. DNA of the CDR3: TGTGCCAGCAGTTTGACTGACACCGGGGAGCTGTTTTTT. The rearrangement joins TRBV28 to TRBJ2-2, with D uncertain. The CDR3 consists of 13 residues. CDR1 and CDR2 (germline): MDHEN, SYDVKM. Deletions cut 3 bases from V and 3 bases from J, with 5 bases between.

This clone has just one count. V and J are TRBV6-6 and TRBJ2-3; 9 bases fit TRBD2. With V trimmed by 7 bases and J by 0 bases, 5 bases remained unmatched. Germline V gene lookup returns CDR1 MNHNY and CDR2 SVGAGI (reference sequence). This CDR3 spans 15 amino acids. This CDR3 is CASNLSGGSTDTQYF. The CDR3 nucleotides read TGTGCCAGCAACCTTAGCGGGGGTAGCACAGATACGCAGTATTTT.

The CDR3 DNA reads TGTGCCAGCAGCTTGCGTCTGGGACCCGGAAATCAGCCCCAGCATTTT. This translates into CASSLRLGPGNQPQHF. The chain carries TRBV5-5 and TRBJ1-5; TRBD1 might be the D (5 bases). Trimming stripped 1 base from V and 4 bases from J, with 15 bases between. Germline CDR1 is SGHKS and CDR2 is YYEKEE (reference sequence). There are 16 residues in the CDR3. The complete variable domain, with remaining parts taken from reference TRBV5-5 and TRBJ1-5, reads DAGVTQSPTHLIKTRGQQVTLRCSPISGHKSVSWYQQVLGQGPQFIFQYYEKEERGRGNFPDRFSARQFPNYSSELNVNALLLGDSALYLCASSLRLGPGNQPQHFGDGTRLSIL.

The V and J genes are TRBV30 and TRBJ1-6; TRBD1 agrees at 7 bases. The CDR3 is 15 amino acids. Germline V gives CDR1 GTSNPN, CDR2 SVGIG (reference sequence). The J segment lost 6 bases and the V segment lost 0 bases, leaving 5 bases of the junction unmatched. The CDR3 loop is CAWSVKTGRNSPLHF. The CDR3 nucleotides are TGTGCCTGGAGTGTAAAGACAGGGCGTAATTCACCCCTCCACTTT.

The chain employs TRBV2 and TRBJ1-5; D is undetermined. This CDR3 has 13 residues. V lost 4 bases, J lost 10 bases, and 14 bases lay in between. Germline loops: CDR1 SNHLY, CDR2 FYNNEI. In nucleotides, the CDR3 is TGTGCCAGCAGTGTGGACCACCTCCAACCCCAGCATTTT. This sequence encodes CASSVDHLQPQHF.

The gene calls are TRBV21-1 and TRBJ2-2; the DNA was not compared with TRBD2, the D call given in the table. TRBV21-1 is deemed a pseudogene. The CDR3 spans 17 residues. The CDR3, as DNA: TGTGCCAGCAGCAACTGGGCGGGAACACCGAACACCGGGGAGCTGTTTTTT. Protein product: CASSNWAGTPNTGELFF.

The chain uses TRBV7-9 and TRBJ1-1, with D tentatively TRBD1 (5 bases). Germline assignment: CDR1 SEHNR and CDR2 FQNEAQ (reference sequence). The V and J ends lost 4 bases and 5 bases respectively, with 11 bases between them. The CDR3 has 13 residues. CDR3 sequence: CASSSVGGTEAFF. DNA of the CDR3: TGTGCCAGCAGCTCGGTGGGGGGAACTGAAGCTTTCTTT.

The chain employs TRBV7-2 and TRBJ1-5; D is possibly TRBD1 (6 bases). This CDR3 spans 15 amino acids. Trimming removed 2 bases at V and 7 bases at J, with 15 bases between. Looked up from germline, CDR1 is SGHTA and CDR2 is FQGNSA. The CDR3 reads CASSLQQGPWQPQHF. For the CDR3, the DNA is TGTGCCAGCAGCTTACAACAGGGCCCCTGGCAGCCCCAGCATTTT. Full variable domain (rest looked up from reference TRBV7-2 and TRBJ1-5): GAGVSQSPSNKVTEKGKDVELRCDPISGHTALYWYRQSLGQGLEFLIYFQGNSAPDKSGLPSDRFSAERTGGSVSTLTIQRTQQEDSAVYLCASSLQQGPWQPQHFGDGTRLSIL.

The chain joins TRBV6-1 to TRBJ2-2, with D tentatively TRBD1 or TRBD2 (6 bases each). This CDR3 has 14 residues. Trimming cost V 8 bases and J 4 bases, with 14 bases left between them. Germline CDR1 reads MNHNS; CDR2 reads SASEGT. DNA of the CDR3: TGTGCCAGCCTAGAAGGGGGGACCACCGGGGAGCTGTTTTTT. Encoded protein: CASLEGGTTGELFF.

The genes are TRBV18 and TRBJ2-1, with D maybe TRBD2 (5 bases). CDR3 length: 16 amino acids. The V gene lost 3 bases and the J gene lost 6 bases, with 18 bases spanning the gap. Germline V gene data show CDR1 as KGHSH and CDR2 as LQKENI. The CDR3 protein is CASSPPPLGSANEQFF. CDR3 bases: TGTGCCAGCTCACCGCCCCCCTTAGGTAGCGCCAATGAGCAGTTCTTC. Full variable domain (remainder filled in from reference TRBV18 and TRBJ2-1): NAGVMQNPRHLVRRRGQEARLRCSPMKGHSHVYWYRQLPEEGLKFMVYLQKENIIDESGMPKERFSAEFPKEGPSILRIQQVVRGDSAAYFCASSPPPLGSANEQFFGPGTRLTVL.

This clone showed up just once. This chain joins TRBV2 and TRBJ2-1; TRBD1 matches at 8 bases. Trimming at V came to 7 bases and at J to 0 bases, leaving 14 bases not matched to a gene. CDR3 length: 18 residues. Germline assignment: CDR1 SNHLY and CDR2 FYNNEI. The CDR3 sequence is CASIFAGGSPSSYNEQFF. Here the CDR3 DNA reads TGTGCCAGCATATTCGCAGGGGGCTCTCCGAGCTCCTACAATGAGCAGTTCTTC. The full variable domain, with the rest looked up from reference TRBV2 and TRBJ2-1, is EPEVTQTPSHQVTQMGQEVILRCVPISNHLYFYWYRQILGQKVEFLVSFYNNEISEKSEIFDDQFSVERPDGSNFTLKIRSTKLEDSAMYFCASIFAGGSPSSYNEQFFGPGTRLTVL.